The sequence of this TCR beta chain was determined in a study of T cells in Graves' hyperthyroidism and ophthalmopathy. General study findings and limits: Model predictions of ophthalmopathy came a median around 6.5 months before onset. In simple terms, a model built on 13 V-J features told ophthalmopathy apart from stable hyperthyroidism.

Germline lookup yields CDR1 SGHDT and CDR2 YYEEEE. CDR3 length equals 14 residues. V lost 3 bases and J 4 bases, leaving 13 bases between the germline ends. Amplification of TCR beta CDR3 regions used RNA as the template. Using the HTBI primer set, a first-round RT-PCR was run on the TCR CDR3. TCRdb itself ran the multiplex PCR reads through MiXCR, one entry per CDR3 protein. This sample has approximately 98,000 distinct CDR3 sequences, with approximately 42% found just once. Uncontrolled infection, other autoimmune disease, pregnancy or lactation excluded patients. Every diagnosis used clinical symptoms, serum thyroxine and TRAb, thyroid ultrasound and orbital computed tomography. At least ten counts were recorded for this clonotype. No antigen is known for it.

Material: peripheral blood or thyroid tissue (not recorded which). The V gene is TRBV5-6, the J gene TRBJ1-2; D is unresolved. This TCR derives from a woman aged 25 to 39 with Graves' hyperthyroidism. CDR3 in DNA: TGTGCCAGCAGCTACCAGCAACTAGTCTATGGCTACACCTTC. It specifies CASSYQQLVYGYTF.